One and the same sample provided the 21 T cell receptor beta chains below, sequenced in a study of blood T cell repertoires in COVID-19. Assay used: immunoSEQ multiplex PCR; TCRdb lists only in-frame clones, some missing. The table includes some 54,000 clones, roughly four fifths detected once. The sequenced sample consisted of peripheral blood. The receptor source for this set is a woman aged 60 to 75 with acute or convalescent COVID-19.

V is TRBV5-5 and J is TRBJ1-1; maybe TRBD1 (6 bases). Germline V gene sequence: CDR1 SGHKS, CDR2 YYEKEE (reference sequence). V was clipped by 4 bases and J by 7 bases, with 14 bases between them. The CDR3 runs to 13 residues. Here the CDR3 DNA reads TGTGCCAGCAGCCTACAACCAGGGGTTGAAGCTTTCTTT. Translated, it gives CASSLQPGVEAFF.

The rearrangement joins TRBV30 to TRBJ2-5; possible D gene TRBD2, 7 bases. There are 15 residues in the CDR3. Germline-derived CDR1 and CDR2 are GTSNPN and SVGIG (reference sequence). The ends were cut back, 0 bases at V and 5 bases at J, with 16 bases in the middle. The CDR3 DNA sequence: TGTGCCTGGAGTGTAGGGGGACTAACTTCGGAGACCCAGTACTTC. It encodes CAWSVGGLTSETQYF.

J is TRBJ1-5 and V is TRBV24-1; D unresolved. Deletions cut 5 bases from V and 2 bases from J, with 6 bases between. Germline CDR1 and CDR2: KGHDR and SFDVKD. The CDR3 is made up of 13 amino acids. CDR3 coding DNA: TGTGCCACCAGTGGGGCAGGCAATCAGCCCCAGCATTTT. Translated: CATSGAGNQPQHF.

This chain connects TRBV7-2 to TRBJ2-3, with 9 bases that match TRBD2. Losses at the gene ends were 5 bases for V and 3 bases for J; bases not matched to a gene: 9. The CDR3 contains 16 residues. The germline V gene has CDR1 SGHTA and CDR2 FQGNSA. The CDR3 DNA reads TGTGCCAGCAGCCCACGACCTAGCGGGACAACAGATACGCAGTATTTT. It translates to CASSPRPSGTTDTQYF.

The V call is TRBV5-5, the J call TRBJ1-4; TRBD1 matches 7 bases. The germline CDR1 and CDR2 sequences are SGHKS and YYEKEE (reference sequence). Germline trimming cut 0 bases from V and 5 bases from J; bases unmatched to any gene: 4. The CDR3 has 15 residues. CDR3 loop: CASSLGQGRNEKLFF. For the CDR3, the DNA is TGTGCCAGCAGCTTGGGACAGGGACGGAATGAAAAACTGTTTTTT.

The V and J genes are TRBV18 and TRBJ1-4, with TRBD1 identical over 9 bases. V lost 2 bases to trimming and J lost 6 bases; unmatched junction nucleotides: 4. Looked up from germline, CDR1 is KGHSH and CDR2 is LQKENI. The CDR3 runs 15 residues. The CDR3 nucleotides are TGTGCCAGCTCACCAGAGGGACAGGGTTATGAAAAACTGTTTTTT. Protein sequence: CASSPEGQGYEKLFF.

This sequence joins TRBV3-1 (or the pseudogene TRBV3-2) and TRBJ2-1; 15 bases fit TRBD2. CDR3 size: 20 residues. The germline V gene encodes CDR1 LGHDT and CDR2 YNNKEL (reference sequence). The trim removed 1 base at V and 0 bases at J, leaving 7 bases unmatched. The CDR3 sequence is CASSQGSGTSGGRSYNEQFF. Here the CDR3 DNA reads TGTGCCAGCAGCCAAGGTTCCGGGACTAGCGGGGGGCGCTCCTACAATGAGCAGTTCTTC.

CDR3 in amino acids: CASSAGQGPNEKLFF. The CDR3 DNA sequence: TGTGCCAGCAGCGCAGGACAGGGACCTAATGAAAAACTGTTTTTT. The chain recombines TRBV9 with TRBJ1-4, with 8 positions matching TRBD1. J gave up 3 bases and V 3 bases, and 4 bases lay outside the gene matches. The CDR3 spans 15 residues. Germline lookup yields CDR1 SGDLS and CDR2 YYNGEE.

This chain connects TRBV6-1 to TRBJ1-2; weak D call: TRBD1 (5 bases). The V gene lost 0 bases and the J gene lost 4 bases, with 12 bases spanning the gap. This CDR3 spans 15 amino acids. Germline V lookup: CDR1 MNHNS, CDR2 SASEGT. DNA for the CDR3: TGTGCCAGCAGTGAAGCGGGGGGGTCTATCTATGGCTACACCTTC. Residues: CASSEAGGSIYGYTF.

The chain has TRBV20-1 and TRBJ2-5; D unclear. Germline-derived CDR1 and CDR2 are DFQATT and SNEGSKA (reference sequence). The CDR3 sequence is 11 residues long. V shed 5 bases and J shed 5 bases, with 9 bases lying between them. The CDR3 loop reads CSAPKRETQYF. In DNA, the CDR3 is TGCAGTGCTCCAAAGAGGGAGACCCAGTACTTC.

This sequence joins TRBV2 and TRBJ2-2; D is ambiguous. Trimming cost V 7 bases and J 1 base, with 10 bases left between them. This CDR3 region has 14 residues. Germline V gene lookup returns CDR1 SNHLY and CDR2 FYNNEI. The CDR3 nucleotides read TGTGCCAGCAACTGGGCAGGGAACACCGGGGAGCTGTTTTTT. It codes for CASNWAGNTGELFF.

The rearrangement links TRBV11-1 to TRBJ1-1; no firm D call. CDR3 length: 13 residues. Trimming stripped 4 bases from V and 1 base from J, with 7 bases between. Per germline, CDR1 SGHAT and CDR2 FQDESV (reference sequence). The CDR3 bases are TGTGCCAGCAGCTCTAACAGGAACACTGAAGCTTTCTTT. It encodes CASSSNRNTEAFF.

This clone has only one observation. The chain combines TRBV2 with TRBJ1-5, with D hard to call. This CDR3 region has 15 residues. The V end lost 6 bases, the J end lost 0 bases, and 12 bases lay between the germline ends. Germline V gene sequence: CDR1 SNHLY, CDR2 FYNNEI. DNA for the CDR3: TGTGCCAGCAGCTTAGGAGGACTTAGCAATCAGCCCCAGCATTTT. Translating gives CASSLGGLSNQPQHF.

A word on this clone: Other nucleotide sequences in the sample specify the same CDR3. The CDR3 here is CASSVDSGRGETQYF. The CDR3 nucleotides are TGTGCCAGCAGCGTAGATAGCGGGCGGGGGGAGACCCAGTACTTC. J is TRBJ2-5 and V is TRBV9; TRBD2 matches 7 bases. The V segment lost 0 bases and the J segment 5 bases; nucleotides outside the gene matches: 7. This CDR3 comprises 15 residues. The V gene's germline CDR1 is SGDLS and CDR2 YYNGEE.

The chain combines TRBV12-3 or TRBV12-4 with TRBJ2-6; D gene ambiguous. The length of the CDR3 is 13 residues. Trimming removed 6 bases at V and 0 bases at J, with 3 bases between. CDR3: CASSLSGANVLTF. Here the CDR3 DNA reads TGTGCCAGCAGCCTCTCTGGGGCCAACGTCCTGACTTTC.

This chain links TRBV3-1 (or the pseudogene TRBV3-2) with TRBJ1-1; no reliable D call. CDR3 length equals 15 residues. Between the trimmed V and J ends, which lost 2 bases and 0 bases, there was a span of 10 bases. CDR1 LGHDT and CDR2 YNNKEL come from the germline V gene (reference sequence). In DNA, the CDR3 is TGTGCCAGCAGCCAACACCAGGCCGTGAACACTGAAGCTTTCTTT. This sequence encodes CASSQHQAVNTEAFF.

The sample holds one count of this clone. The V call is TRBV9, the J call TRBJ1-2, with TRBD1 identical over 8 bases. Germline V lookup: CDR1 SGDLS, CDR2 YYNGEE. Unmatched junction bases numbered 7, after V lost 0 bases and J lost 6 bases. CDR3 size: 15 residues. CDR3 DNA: TGTGCCAGCAGCGTAGGGGCAGGGGGCCTTCATGGCTACACCTTC. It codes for CASSVGAGGLHGYTF.

CDR3 bases: TGTGCCTGGAAAGGTCGCCAGCGGGGGCAAGAGACCCAGTACTTC. This translates into CAWKGRQRGQETQYF. The chain carries TRBV30 and TRBJ2-5; 8 nucleotides line up with TRBD2. CDR1 is GTSNPN and CDR2 is SVGIG in the germline V gene (reference sequence). The CDR3 is 15 residues long. With 4 bases clipped from V and 2 bases from J, the junction kept 9 bases outside the gene matches.

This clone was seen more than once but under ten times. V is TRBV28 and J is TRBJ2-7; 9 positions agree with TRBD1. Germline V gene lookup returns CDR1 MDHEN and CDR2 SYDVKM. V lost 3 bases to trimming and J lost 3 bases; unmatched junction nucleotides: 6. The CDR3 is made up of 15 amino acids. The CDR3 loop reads CASSLTGTGSYEQYF. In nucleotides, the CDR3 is TGTGCCAGCAGTTTGACCGGGACAGGGAGCTACGAGCAGTACTTC.

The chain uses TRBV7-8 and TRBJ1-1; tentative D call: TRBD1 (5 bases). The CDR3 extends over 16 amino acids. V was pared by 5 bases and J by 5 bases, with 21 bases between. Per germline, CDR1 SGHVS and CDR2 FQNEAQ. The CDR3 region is CASSMSFGGGGTEAFF. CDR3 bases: TGTGCCAGCAGCATGTCTTTCGGGGGTGGTGGAACTGAAGCTTTCTTT.

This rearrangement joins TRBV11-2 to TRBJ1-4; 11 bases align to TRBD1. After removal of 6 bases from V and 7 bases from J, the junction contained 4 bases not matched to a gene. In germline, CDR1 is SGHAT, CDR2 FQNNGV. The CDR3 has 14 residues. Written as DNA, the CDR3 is TGTGCCAGCAGACGGACAGGGGGCGGTGAAAAACTGTTTTTT. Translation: CASRRTGGGEKLFF.